This T cell receptor beta chain was sequenced in a study of T cell responses to AZD1222 COVID-19 vaccine. Clones were read by immunoSEQ multiplex PCR, and TCRdb kept only the in-frame ones, dropping some. This table holds 200,000 or so clones, 93% found once. This CDR3 is 14 amino acids long. The material sequenced was peripheral blood, taken on day 0 of MenACWY control vaccination. This sequence was found in an adult in good health. The chain recombines TRBV21-1 with TRBJ1-4; TRBD1, the table's D call, lacks a check against the DNA. TRBV21-1 is deemed a pseudogene. The CDR3 protein is CASSTGEVGEKLFF. The CDR3 DNA is TGTGCCAGCAGTACAGGGGAGGTAGGAGAAAAACTGTTTTTT.